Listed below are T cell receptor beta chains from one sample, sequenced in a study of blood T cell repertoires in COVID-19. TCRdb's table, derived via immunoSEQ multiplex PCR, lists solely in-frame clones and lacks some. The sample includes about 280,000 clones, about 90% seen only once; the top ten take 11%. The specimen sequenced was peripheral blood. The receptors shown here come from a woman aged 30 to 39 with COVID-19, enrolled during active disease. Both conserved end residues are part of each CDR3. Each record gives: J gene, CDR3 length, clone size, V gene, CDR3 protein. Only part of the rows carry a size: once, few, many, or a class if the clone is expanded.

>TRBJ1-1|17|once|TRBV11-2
CASSPGGGASFVTEAFF
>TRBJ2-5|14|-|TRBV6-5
CAILPRFPGLDQYF
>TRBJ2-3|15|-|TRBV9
CASSVGGFFADTQYF
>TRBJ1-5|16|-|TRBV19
CASSTVPGQGNQPQHF
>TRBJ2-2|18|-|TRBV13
CASSPRTDIYLNTGELFF
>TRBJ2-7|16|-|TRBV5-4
CASSPGVGLSSYEQYF
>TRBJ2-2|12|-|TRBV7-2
CASSLRVGELFF
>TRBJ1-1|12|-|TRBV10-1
CASSDQGGEAFF
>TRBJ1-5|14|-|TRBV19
CASSMGQGYQPQHF
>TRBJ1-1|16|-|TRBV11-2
CASSAGREPLNTEAFF
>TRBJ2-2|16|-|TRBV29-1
CSAPDTGTEASGELFF
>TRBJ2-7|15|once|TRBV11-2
CASREDRALYYEQYF
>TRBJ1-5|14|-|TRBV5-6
CASSRGAYNQPQHF
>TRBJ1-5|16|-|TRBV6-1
CASSEGRTGVNQPQHF
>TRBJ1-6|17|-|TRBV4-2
CASSQEITGVYNSPLHF
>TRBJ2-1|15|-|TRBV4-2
CASSQDMGRGNEQFF
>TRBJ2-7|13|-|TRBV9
CASSVGLAYEQYF
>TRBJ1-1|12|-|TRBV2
CASSEAPREAFF
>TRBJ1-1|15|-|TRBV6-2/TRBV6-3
CASSPTGKMNTEAFF
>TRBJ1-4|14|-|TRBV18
CASSPAGVVEKLFF
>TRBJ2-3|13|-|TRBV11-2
CASSPPRGNTQYF
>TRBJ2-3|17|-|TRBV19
CASRDPLAGGPGDTQYF
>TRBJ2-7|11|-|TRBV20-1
CSASGGYEQYF
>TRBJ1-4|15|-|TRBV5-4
CASSLKQGDNEKLFF
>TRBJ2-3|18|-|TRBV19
CASSMRLAGGPSTDTQYF
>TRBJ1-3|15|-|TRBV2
CASRPTGNSGNTIYF
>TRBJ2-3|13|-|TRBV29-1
CSVGGTVIDTQYF
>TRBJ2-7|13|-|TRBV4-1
CASSQWLSYEQYF
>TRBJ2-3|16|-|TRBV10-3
CAISGGGAYVTDTQYF
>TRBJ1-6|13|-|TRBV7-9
CASSSGEGRPLHF
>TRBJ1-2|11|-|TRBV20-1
CSATQDYGYTF
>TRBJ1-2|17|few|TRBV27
CASSSHRSDLPGYGYTF
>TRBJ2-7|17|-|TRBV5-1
CASSSLPGTSGLYEQYF
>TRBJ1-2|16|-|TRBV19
CASRGREDTYLYGYTF
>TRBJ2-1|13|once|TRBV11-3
CASSLDADNEQFF
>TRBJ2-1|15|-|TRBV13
CASSYGTSGTYEQFF
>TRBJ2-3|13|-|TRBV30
CAWEKGQADTQYF
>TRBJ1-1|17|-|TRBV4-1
CASSPGLLAGGNTEAFF
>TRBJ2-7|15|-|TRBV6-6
CASSSLDRGQNEQYF
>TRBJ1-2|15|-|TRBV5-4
CASSLIQTENYGYTF
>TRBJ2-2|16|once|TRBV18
CASSPLVTSESGELFF
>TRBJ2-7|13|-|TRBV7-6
CASSLGGQWKQYF
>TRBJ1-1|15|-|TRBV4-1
CASSQKKGARTEAFF
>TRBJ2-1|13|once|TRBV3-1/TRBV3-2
CATSQPVNNEQFF
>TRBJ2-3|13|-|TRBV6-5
CASRRDTTDTQYF
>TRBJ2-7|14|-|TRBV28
CASSLRTGRWEQYF
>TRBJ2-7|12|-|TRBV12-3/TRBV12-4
CASSGQPYEQYF
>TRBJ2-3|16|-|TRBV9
CASRVGLAGVGDTQYF